This TCR beta chain was identified during a study of T cells in Graves' hyperthyroidism and ophthalmopathy. RNA transcripts yielded amplified TCR beta CDR3 regions. When the TCR CDR3 underwent first-round RT-PCR, the HTBI primer set was used. A single record per CDR3 protein comes from TCRdb applying MiXCR to the multiplex PCR reads. The top ten hold over 8% of the sample, which has over 700,000 distinct CDR3 sequences, 38% seen once. The sample holds many counts of this clonotype. Its antigen is not known. The CDR3 is 12 amino acids. Germline V gives CDR1 SGHRS, CDR2 YFSETQ. V was shortened by 7 bases and J by 3 bases, with 10 bases between the two germline ends. Study-wide findings and caveats: The blood repertoire included most of the expanded thyroid clonotypes above 0.001.

Uncontrolled infection, other autoimmune disease, pregnancy or lactation led to exclusion. The PBMCs were taken from around 10 ml of fresh peripheral blood. The rearrangement uses TRBV5-1 and TRBJ1-1; D is unclear. This clonotype was sampled from a young man with Graves' hyperthyroidism. Sequencing was done on a sample of blood. As DNA, the CDR3 is TGCGCCAGCTCCATCGCGGACACTGAAGCTTTCTTT. It translates to CASSIADTEAFF.